A selection of T cell receptor beta chains follows, all from one sample in a study of CD8 T cells in Susac syndrome. TCRdb reprocessed the immunoSEQ multiplex PCR reads via MiXCR and lists one record per CDR3 protein. The sample contains about 200,000 distinct CDR3 sequences, around 90% of which appear only once. Input material: CD4+ T cells from PBMCs. These TCRs come from a human donor with Susac syndrome. The conserved cysteine and the conserved F or W are not part of the CDR3 here. Fields, in order: clone size, J gene, V gene, CDR3 protein. Clone size is not always given. Where it is, it says once, few, many or a class for expanded clones.

NA TRBJ1-1 TRBV12-3/TRBV12-4 ASSLYWDGVAF
NA TRBJ2-5 TRBV6-1 ASRSNPHAQETQY
NA TRBJ2-5 TRBV24-1 ATSDGFQETQY
NA TRBJ2-1 TRBV5-1 AHLRGYNEQF
NA TRBJ1-2 TRBV9 ASSVSSQNLLYGYT
few TRBJ1-2 TRBV4-2 ASSQEGQGISFYT
NA TRBJ2-2 TRBV3-1 ASSRIAGGTGELF
NA TRBJ2-7 TRBV7-2 ASSLVSGSGRVYEQY
NA TRBJ1-4 TRBV20-1 SAKRETGTQGWDEKLF
NA TRBJ2-7 TRBV7-3 ASSLKYNSYEQY
NA TRBJ2-1 TRBV19 ASRTLTGESSYNEQF
few TRBJ1-4 TRBV2 ASRGLLEEKLF
once TRBJ1-2 TRBV7-2 ASSRDNSNYGYT
once TRBJ2-3 TRBV25-1 ASSDNSPTTDTQY
NA TRBJ1-1 TRBV19 ASSPLSDRTEAF
NA TRBJ1-6 TRBV9 ASSEGFPNSPLH
NA TRBJ1-1 TRBV20-1 SASPSGTQQEAF
NA TRBJ2-1 TRBV4-1 ASSQGPTLYNEQF
NA TRBJ2-2 TRBV3-1 ASSQVFGTGDNTGELF
once TRBJ2-1 TRBV25-1 ASELWEGSNEQF
NA TRBJ1-1 TRBV14 ASSHGVLEAF
NA TRBJ1-2 TRBV13 ASGAGGRGYT
NA TRBJ2-5 TRBV9 ASSAQVGTQETQY
NA TRBJ2-7 TRBV2 ASSEKGVPYEQY
NA TRBJ2-6 TRBV29-1 SVTGVGGANVLT
once TRBJ1-1 TRBV18 ASSPGSGTEAF
NA TRBJ1-1 TRBV9 ASSPIVDTEAF
NA TRBJ1-1 TRBV29-1 SVVRGTNTEAF
once TRBJ2-6 TRBV5-1 ASSLAASAGANVLT
NA TRBJ1-1 TRBV5-4 ASSTGQGNGGAF
NA TRBJ2-1 TRBV29-1 SAQPPGLGKNEQF
NA TRBJ2-7 TRBV4-1 ASSQGTSGRYEQY
NA TRBJ2-3 TRBV7-9 ASSLLAGGLDTQY
NA TRBJ2-1 TRBV24-1 ATSDPASGSSYNEQF
NA TRBJ2-7 TRBV29-1 SVQWSAREGRYEQY
NA TRBJ2-5 TRBV29-1 SVEEFGETQY
NA TRBJ2-2 TRBV7-9 ASSSWTGAGELF